This T cell receptor (beta chain) stems from a study of T cells after yellow fever vaccination. Overall study context: It was with CD3, CD45RA, CCR7 and CD95 that the EM, EMRA, CM and Tscm memory subsets were sorted. Study-wide results and limits: Few clonotypes appeared in both CD4 and CD8 compartments. Boosting was followed by the reappearance of most primary-vaccination clones (under 97% CD4, roughly 90% CD8).

Germline V lookup: CDR1 LGHNA, CDR2 YNFKEQ. The CDR3 length is 15 residues. The V gene lost 0 bases and the J gene lost 8 bases, with 16 bases spanning the gap. TCRdb passed the 5' RACE reads through MiXCR, listing each CDR3 protein once. The data show about 31,000 distinct CDR3 sequences, about 11% seen once. The sample holds many counts of this clonotype. The sequence derives from a man younger than 30 who received the YFV17D yellow fever vaccine. The chain links TRBV4-2 to TRBJ1-2, with D uncertain. The specimen comprised PBMCs, either bulk or a sorted T-cell subset (CD4+, CD8+, memory, or dextramer-sorted; not recorded which), sampled less than 16 days after the first yellow fever vaccination. For the CDR3, the DNA is TGTGCCAGCAGCCAAGATAAAGGTGCGGGAAGGGGCTACACCTTC. Protein sequence: CASSQDKGAGRGYTF.